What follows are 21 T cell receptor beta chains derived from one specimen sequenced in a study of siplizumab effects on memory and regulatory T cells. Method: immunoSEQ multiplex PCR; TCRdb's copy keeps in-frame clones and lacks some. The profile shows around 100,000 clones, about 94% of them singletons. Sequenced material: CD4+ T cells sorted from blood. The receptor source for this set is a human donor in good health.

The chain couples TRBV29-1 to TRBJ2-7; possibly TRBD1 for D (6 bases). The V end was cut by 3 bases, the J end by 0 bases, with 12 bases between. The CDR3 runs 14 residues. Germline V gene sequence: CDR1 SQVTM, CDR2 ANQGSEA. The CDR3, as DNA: TGCAGCGTTGAGTTTAACAGGGCCTCCTACGAGCAGTACTTC. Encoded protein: CSVEFNRASYEQYF.

CDR3 region: CASTEGLRSPLHF. The DNA of the CDR3 is TGTGCCAGCACGGAGGGATTACGATCACCCCTCCACTTT. The rearrangement links TRBV6-1 to TRBJ1-6; D is ambiguous. Trimming took off 7 bases at V and 10 bases at J, with 14 bases between the two ends. Germline lookup yields CDR1 MNHNS and CDR2 SASEGT. The CDR3 has 13 residues.

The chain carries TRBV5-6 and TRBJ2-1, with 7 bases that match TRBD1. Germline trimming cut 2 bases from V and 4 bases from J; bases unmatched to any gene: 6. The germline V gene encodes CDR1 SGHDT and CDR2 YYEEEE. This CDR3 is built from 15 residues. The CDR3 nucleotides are TGTGCCAGCAGCTTCCTGGGACAGCAATACAATGAGCAGTTCTTC. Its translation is CASSFLGQQYNEQFF.

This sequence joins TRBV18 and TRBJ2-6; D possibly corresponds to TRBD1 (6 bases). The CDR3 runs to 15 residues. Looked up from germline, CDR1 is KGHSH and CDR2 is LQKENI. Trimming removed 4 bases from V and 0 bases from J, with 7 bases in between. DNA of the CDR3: TGTGCCAGCTCACGACAGGTCTCTGGGGCCAACGTCCTGACTTTC. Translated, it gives CASSRQVSGANVLTF.

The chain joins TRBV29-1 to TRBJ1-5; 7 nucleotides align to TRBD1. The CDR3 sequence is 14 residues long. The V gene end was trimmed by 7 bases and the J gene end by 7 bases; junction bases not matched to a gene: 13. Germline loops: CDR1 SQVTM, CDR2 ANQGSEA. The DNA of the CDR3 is TGCAGCGGTAGACAGGGAGGTTTGGAACAGCCCCAGCATTTT. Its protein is CSGRQGGLEQPQHF.

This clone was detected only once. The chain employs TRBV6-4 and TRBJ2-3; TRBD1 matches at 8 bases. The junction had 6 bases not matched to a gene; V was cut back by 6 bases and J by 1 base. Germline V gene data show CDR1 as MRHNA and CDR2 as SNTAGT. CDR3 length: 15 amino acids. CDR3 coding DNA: TGTGCCAGCAGAGCATCAGGGGGCGGCACAGATACGCAGTATTTT. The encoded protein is CASRASGGGTDTQYF.

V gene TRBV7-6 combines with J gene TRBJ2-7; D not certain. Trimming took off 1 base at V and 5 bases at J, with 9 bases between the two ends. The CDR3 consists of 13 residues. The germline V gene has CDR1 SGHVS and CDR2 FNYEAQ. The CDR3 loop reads CASSLVFLDEQYF. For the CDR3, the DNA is TGTGCCAGCAGCTTAGTCTTTCTGGACGAGCAGTACTTC.

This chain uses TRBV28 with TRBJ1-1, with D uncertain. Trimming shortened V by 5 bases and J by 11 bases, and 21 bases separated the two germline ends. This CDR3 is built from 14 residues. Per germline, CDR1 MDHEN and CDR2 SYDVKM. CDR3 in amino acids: CASSPPGASYVAFF. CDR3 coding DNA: TGTGCCAGCAGTCCCCCTGGAGCTAGCTATGTCGCTTTCTTT.

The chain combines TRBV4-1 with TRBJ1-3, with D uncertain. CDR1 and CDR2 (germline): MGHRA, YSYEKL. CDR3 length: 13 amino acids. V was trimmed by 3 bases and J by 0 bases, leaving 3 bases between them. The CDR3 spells CASSQLSGNTIYF. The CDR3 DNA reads TGCGCCAGCAGCCAGCTCTCTGGAAACACCATATATTTT.

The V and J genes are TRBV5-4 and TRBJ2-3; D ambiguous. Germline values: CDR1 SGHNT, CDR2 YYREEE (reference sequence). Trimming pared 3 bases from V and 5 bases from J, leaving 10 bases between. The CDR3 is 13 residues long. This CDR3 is CASSSAALDTQYF. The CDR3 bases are TGTGCCAGCAGCTCCGCGGCCTTAGATACGCAGTATTTT.

CDR3 coding DNA: TGTGCCAGTAAATTTAGCAATGAGCAGTTCTTC. It encodes CASKFSNEQFF. The chain couples TRBV27 to TRBJ2-1; no clear D gene. Per the germline V gene, CDR1 is MNHEY and CDR2 is SMNVEV (reference sequence). V was cut by 9 bases and J by 6 bases, with 9 bases left in between. This CDR3 has 11 residues.

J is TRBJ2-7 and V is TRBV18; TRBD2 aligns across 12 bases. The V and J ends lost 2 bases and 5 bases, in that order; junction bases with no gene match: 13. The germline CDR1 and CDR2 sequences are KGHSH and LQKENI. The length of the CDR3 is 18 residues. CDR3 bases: TGTGCCAGCTCACCAAATGGAATGACTAGCGGGGGTGGCGACGAGCAGTACTTC. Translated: CASSPNGMTSGGGDEQYF.

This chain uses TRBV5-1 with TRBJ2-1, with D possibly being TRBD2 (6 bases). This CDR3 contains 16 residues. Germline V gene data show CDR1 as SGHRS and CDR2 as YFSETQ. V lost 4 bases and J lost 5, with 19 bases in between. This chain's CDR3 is CASSRLVADGDNEQFF. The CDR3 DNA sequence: TGCGCCAGCAGCCGCTTAGTAGCGGATGGTGACAATGAGCAGTTCTTC.

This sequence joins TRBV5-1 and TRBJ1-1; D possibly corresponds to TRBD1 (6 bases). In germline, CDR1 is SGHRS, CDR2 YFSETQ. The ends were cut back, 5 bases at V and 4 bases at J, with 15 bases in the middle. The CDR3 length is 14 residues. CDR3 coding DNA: TGCGCCAGCAGAGCGGCAGGGGTAGGCACTGAAGCTTTCTTT. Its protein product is CASRAAGVGTEAFF.

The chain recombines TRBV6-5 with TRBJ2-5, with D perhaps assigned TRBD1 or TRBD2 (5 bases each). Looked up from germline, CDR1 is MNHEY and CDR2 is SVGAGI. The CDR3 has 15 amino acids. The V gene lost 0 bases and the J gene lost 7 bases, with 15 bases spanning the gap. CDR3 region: CASSYSEAGRGTQYF. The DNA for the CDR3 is TGTGCCAGCAGTTACTCGGAGGCAGGGAGAGGGACCCAGTACTTC.

The CDR3 protein is CAISEGSGTDTQYF. CDR3 nucleotide sequence: TGTGCCATCAGTGAAGGTAGCGGCACAGATACGCAGTATTTT. This chain uses TRBV10-3 with TRBJ2-3, with a tentative D call TRBD2 (5 bases). Trimming stripped 3 bases from V and 1 base from J, with 8 bases between. The V gene's germline CDR1 is ENHRY and CDR2 SYGVKD. The CDR3 extends over 14 amino acids.

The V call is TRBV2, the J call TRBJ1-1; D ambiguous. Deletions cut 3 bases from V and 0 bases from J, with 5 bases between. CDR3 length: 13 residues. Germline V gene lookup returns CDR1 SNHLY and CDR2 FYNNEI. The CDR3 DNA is TGTGCCAGCAGTGATGCGCTGAACACTGAAGCTTTCTTT. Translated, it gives CASSDALNTEAFF. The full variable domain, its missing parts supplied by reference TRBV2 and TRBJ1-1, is EPEVTQTPSHQVTQMGQEVILRCVPISNHLYFYWYRQILGQKVEFLVSFYNNEISEKSEIFDDQFSVERPDGSNFTLKIRSTKLEDSAMYFCASSDALNTEAFFGQGTRLTVV.

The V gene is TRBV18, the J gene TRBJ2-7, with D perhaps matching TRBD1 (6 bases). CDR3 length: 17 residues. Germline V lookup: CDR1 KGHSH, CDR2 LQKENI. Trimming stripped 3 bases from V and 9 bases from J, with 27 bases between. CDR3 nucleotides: TGTGCCAGCTCACCTCAAAAAGGGGGTAGATCTACGTATGGGCAGTACTTC. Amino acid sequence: CASSPQKGGRSTYGQYF.

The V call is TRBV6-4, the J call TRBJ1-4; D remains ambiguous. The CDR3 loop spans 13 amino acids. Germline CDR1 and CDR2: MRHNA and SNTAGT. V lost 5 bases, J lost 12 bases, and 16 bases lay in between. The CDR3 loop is CASSSQINGELFF. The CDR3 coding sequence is TGTGCCAGCAGTTCACAAATAAACGGGGAACTGTTTTTT.

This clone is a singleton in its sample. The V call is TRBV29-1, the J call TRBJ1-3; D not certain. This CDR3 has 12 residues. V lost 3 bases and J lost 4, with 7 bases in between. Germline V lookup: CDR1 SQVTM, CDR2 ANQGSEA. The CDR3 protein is CSVEMWGNTIYF. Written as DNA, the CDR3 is TGCAGCGTTGAGATGTGGGGAAACACCATATATTTT.

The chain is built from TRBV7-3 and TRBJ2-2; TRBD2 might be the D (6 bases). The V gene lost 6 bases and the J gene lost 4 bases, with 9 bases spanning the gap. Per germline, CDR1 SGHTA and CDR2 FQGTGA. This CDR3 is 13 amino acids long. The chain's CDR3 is CASRPGGTGELFF. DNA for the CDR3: TGTGCCAGCAGACCCGGGGGCACCGGGGAGCTGTTTTTT.